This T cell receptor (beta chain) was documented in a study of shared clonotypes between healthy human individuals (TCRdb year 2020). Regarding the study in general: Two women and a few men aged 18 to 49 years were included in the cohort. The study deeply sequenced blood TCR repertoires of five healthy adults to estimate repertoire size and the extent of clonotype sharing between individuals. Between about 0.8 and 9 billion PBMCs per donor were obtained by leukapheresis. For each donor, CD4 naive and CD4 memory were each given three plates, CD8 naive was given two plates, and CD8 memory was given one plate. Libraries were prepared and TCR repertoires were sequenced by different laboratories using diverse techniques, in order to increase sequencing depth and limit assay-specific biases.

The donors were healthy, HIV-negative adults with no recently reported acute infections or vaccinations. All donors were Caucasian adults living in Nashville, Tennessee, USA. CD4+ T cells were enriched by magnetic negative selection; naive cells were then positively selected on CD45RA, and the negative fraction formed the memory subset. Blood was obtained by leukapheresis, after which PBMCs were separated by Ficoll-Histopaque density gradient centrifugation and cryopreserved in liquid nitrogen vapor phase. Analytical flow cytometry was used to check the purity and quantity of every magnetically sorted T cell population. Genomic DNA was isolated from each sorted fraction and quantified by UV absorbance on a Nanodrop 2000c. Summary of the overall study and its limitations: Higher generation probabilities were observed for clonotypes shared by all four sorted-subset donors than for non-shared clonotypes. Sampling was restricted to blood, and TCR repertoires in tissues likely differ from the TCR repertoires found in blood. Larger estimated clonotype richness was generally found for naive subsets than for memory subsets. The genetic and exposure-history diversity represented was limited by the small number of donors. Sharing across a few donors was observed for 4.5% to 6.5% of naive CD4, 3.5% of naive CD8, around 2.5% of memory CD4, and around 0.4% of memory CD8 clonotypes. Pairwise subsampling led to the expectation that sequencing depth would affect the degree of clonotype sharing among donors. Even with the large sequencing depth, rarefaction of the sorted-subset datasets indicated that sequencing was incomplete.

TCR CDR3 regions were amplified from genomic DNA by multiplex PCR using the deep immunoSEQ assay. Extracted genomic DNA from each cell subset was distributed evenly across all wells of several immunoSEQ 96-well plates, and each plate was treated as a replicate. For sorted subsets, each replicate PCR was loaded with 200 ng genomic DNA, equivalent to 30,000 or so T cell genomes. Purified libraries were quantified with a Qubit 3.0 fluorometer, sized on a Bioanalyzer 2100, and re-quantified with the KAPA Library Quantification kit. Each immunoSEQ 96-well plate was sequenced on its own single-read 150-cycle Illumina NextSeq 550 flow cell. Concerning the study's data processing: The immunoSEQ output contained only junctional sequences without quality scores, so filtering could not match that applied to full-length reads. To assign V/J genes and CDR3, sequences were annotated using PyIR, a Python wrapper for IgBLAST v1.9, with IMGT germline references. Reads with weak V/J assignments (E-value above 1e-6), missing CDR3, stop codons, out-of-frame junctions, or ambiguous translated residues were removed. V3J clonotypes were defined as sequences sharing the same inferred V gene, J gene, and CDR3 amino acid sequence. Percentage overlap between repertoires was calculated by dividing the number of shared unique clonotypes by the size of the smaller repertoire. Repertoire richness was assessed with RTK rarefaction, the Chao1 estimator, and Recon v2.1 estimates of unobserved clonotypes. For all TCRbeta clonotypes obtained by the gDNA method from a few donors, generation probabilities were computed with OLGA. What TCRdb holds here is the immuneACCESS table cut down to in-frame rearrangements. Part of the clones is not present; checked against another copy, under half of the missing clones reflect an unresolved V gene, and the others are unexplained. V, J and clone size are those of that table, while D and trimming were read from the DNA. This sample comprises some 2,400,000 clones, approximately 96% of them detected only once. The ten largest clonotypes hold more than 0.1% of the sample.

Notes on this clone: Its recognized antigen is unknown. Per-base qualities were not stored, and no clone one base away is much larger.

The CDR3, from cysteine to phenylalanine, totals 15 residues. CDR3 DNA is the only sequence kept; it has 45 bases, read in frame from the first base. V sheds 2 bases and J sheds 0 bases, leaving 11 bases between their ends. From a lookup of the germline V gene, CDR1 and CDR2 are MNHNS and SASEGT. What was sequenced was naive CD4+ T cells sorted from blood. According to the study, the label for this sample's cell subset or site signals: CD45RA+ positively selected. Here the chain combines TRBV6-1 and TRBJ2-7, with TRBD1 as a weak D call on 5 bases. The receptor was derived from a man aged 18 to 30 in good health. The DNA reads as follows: TGTGCCAGCAGTGAACCATCAGGGTACTCCTACGAGCAGTACTTC. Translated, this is CASSEPSGYSYEQYF.